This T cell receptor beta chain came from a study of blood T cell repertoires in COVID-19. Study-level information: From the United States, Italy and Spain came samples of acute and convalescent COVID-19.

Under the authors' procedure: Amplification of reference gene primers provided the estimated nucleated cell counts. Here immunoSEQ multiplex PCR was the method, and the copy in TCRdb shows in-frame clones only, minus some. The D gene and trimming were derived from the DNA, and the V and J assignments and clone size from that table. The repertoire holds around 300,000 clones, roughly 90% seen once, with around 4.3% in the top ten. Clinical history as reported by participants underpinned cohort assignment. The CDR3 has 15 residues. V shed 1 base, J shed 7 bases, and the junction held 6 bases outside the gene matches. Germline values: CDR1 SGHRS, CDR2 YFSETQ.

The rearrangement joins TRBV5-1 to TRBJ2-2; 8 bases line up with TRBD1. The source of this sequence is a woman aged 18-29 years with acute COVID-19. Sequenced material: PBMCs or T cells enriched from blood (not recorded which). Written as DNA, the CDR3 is TGCGCCAGCAGCTTGCCGGACAGGGACGGCGGGGAGCTGTTTTTT. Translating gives CASSLPDRDGGELFF. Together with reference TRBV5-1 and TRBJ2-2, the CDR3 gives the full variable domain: KAGVTQTPRYLIKTRGQQVTLSCSPISGHRSVSWYQQTPGQGLQFLFEYFSETQRNKGNFPGRFSGRQFSNSRSEMNVSTLELGDSALYLCASSLPDRDGGELFFGEGSRLTVL.